Listed below are T cell receptor beta chains from one sample, sequenced in a study of blood T cells in healthy people across ages. TCRdb re-derived calls from the 5' RACE reads in MiXCR, one entry per CDR3 protein. The table records 650,000 to 1,000,000 distinct CDR3 sequences, under 40% of them present only once. The sequenced sample consisted of blood. These receptors were taken from a young man in good health. Both conserved end residues are part of each CDR3. D genes are given only for firm matches. Size is stated for part of the rows, as once, few or many counts, or as a class when the clone is expanded.

CDR3 protein: CATSLQGVSTGELFF
CDR3 DNA: TGTGCCACCAGCTTGCAGGGGGTTAGCACCGGGGAGCTGTTTTTT
clone size: .
V gene: TRBV15
J gene: TRBJ2-2
D gene: TRBD1

CDR3 protein: CASSFSGYESPLHF
CDR3 DNA: TGTGCCAGCAGTTTCTCCGGGTATGAGTCACCCCTCCACTTT
clone size: few
V gene: TRBV12-3/TRBV12-4
J gene: TRBJ1-6
D gene: .

CDR3 protein: CASRHYPNEQFF
CDR3 DNA: TGTGCCAGCCGTCACTACCCCAATGAGCAGTTCTTC
clone size: few
V gene: TRBV6-2/TRBV6-3
J gene: TRBJ2-1
D gene: .

CDR3 protein: CASSQQDRGHNEQFF
CDR3 DNA: TGCGCCAGCAGCCAACAGGACAGGGGTCACAATGAGCAGTTCTTC
clone size: .
V gene: TRBV4-3
J gene: TRBJ2-1
D gene: TRBD1

CDR3 protein: CSVGGTSGIEQYF
CDR3 DNA: TGCAGCGTTGGAGGGACTAGCGGGATCGAGCAGTACTTC
clone size: .
V gene: TRBV29-1
J gene: TRBJ2-7
D gene: TRBD2

CDR3 protein: CASTYRTDLAKNIQYF
CDR3 DNA: TGTGCCAGCACCTATAGGACAGACCTAGCCAAAAACATTCAGTACTTC
clone size: many
V gene: TRBV12-3/TRBV12-4
J gene: TRBJ2-4
D gene: .

CDR3 protein: CASSQERSVRSGYTF
CDR3 DNA: TGCGCCAGCAGCCAAGAAAGGAGCGTTAGGTCGGGCTACACCTTC
clone size: many
V gene: TRBV4-3
J gene: TRBJ1-2
D gene: .

CDR3 protein: CAIRDNQQGPRGNEQFF
CDR3 DNA: TGTGCCATCAGAGATAACCAACAGGGCCCCAGGGGGAATGAGCAGTTCTTC
clone size: few
V gene: TRBV10-3
J gene: TRBJ2-1
D gene: TRBD1

CDR3 protein: CASSLTGLPYNEQYF
CDR3 DNA: TGTGCCAGCAGCTTAACTGGACTACCGTACAATGAGCAGTACTTC
clone size: .
V gene: TRBV11-2
J gene: TRBJ2-7
D gene: .

CDR3 protein: CASSLLGQGAGDTQYF
CDR3 DNA: TGCGCCAGCAGCCTACTAGGACAGGGGGCGGGAGATACGCAGTATTTT
clone size: many
V gene: TRBV5-1
J gene: TRBJ2-3
D gene: TRBD1

CDR3 protein: CASRARYIQYF
CDR3 DNA: TGTGCCAGCAGGGCTAGATACATTCAGTACTTC
clone size: few
V gene: TRBV6-5
J gene: TRBJ2-4
D gene: .

CDR3 protein: CASSHQQYSGNTIYF
CDR3 DNA: TGTGCCAGTAGCCATCAACAGTACTCTGGAAACACCATATATTTT
clone size: .
V gene: TRBV19
J gene: TRBJ1-3
D gene: .

CDR3 protein: CASSPSLVDEQYF
CDR3 DNA: TGTGCCAGCAGTCCCTCTTTGGTTGATGAGCAGTACTTC
clone size: few
V gene: TRBV12-3/TRBV12-4
J gene: TRBJ2-5
D gene: .

CDR3 protein: CASSQTTGILYEQYF
CDR3 DNA: TGCGCCAGCAGCCAGACGACAGGAATTCTCTACGAGCAGTACTTC
clone size: few
V gene: TRBV4-3
J gene: TRBJ2-7
D gene: .

CDR3 protein: CASSLSFPGGDGYTF
CDR3 DNA: TGTGCCAGCAGCTTAAGTTTCCCAGGGGGCGATGGCTACACCTTC
clone size: .
V gene: TRBV7-2
J gene: TRBJ1-2
D gene: TRBD1

CDR3 protein: CASSQDRSDNEQYF
CDR3 DNA: TGCGCCAGCAGCCAAGATCGTTCCGACAATGAGCAGTACTTC
clone size: few
V gene: TRBV4-3
J gene: TRBJ2-5
D gene: .

CDR3 protein: CASSIDVATNEKLFF
CDR3 DNA: TGTGCCAGCAGCATCGACGTTGCAACTAATGAAAAACTGTTTTTT
clone size: once
V gene: TRBV5-5
J gene: TRBJ1-4
D gene: .

CDR3 protein: CASSARQGNEKLFF
CDR3 DNA: TGCGCCAGCAGCGCCAGACAGGGGAATGAAAAACTGTTTTTT
clone size: few
V gene: TRBV4-3
J gene: TRBJ1-4
D gene: TRBD1

CDR3 protein: CSAPLPSSYEQYF
CDR3 DNA: TGCAGTGCTCCACTTCCGAGCTCCTACGAGCAGTACTTC
clone size: few
V gene: TRBV20-1
J gene: TRBJ2-7
D gene: .

CDR3 protein: CSVEVNLASNYNEQFF
CDR3 DNA: TGCAGCGTTGAAGTTAACCTAGCGAGCAACTACAATGAGCAGTTCTTC
clone size: .
V gene: TRBV29-1
J gene: TRBJ2-1
D gene: .

CDR3 protein: CSAILRSGTETQYF
CDR3 DNA: TGCAGTGCTATCCTACGGTCGGGTACGGAGACCCAGTACTTC
clone size: few
V gene: TRBV20-1
J gene: TRBJ2-5
D gene: .

CDR3 protein: CSVESGATEAFF
CDR3 DNA: TGCAGCGTTGAGTCCGGGGCCACTGAAGCTTTCTTT
clone size: .
V gene: TRBV29-1
J gene: TRBJ1-1
D gene: .

CDR3 protein: CASSESGGELSTQYF
CDR3 DNA: TGTGCCAGCAGTGAGTCGGGGGGCGAATTATCGACGCAGTATTTT
clone size: .
V gene: TRBV2
J gene: TRBJ2-3
D gene: .

CDR3 protein: CASRHNPQGIDEKLFF
CDR3 DNA: TGTGCCAGCAGACACAACCCCCAGGGGATAGATGAAAAACTGTTTTTT
clone size: few
V gene: TRBV7-9
J gene: TRBJ1-4
D gene: .

CDR3 protein: CASSVFLTDTQYF
CDR3 DNA: TGTGCCAGCAGTGTATTCCTCACAGATACGCAGTATTTT
clone size: few
V gene: TRBV27
J gene: TRBJ2-3
D gene: .

CDR3 protein: CASSQQGWGQPQHF
CDR3 DNA: TGTGCCAGCAGCCAACAGGGCTGGGGGCAGCCCCAGCATTTT
clone size: few
V gene: TRBV3-1
J gene: TRBJ1-5
D gene: .

CDR3 protein: CASSPGGTGGGYTF
CDR3 DNA: TGTGCCAGCAGTCCGGGCGGGACAGGGGGCGGCTACACCTTC
clone size: .
V gene: TRBV12-3/TRBV12-4
J gene: TRBJ1-2
D gene: TRBD1

CDR3 protein: CASTPGIAADTQYF
CDR3 DNA: TGTGCCAGCACCCCGGGGATAGCGGCAGATACGCAGTATTTT
clone size: .
V gene: TRBV2
J gene: TRBJ2-3
D gene: .

CDR3 protein: CASSERLAGDNEQYF
CDR3 DNA: TGTGCCAGCAGTGAACGACTAGCGGGGGACAATGAGCAGTACTTC
clone size: .
V gene: TRBV25-1
J gene: TRBJ2-4
D gene: TRBD2

CDR3 protein: CASSQAHTDYEQYF
CDR3 DNA: TGCGCCAGCAGCCAAGCGCACACCGACTACGAGCAGTACTTC
clone size: .
V gene: TRBV4-3
J gene: TRBJ2-7
D gene: .

CDR3 protein: CSAQDARLPDEKLFF
CDR3 DNA: TGCAGTGCTCAGGATGCCAGGTTACCGGATGAAAAACTGTTTTTT
clone size: .
V gene: TRBV20-1
J gene: TRBJ1-4
D gene: .

CDR3 protein: CASTLALGTEAFF
CDR3 DNA: TGTGCCAGCACTCTGGCCCTGGGCACTGAAGCTTTCTTT
clone size: few
V gene: TRBV12-3/TRBV12-4
J gene: TRBJ1-1
D gene: .

CDR3 protein: CASSPRRGPVTDTQYF
CDR3 DNA: TGTGCCAGCAGCCCCCGGCGGGGGCCGGTCACAGATACGCAGTATTTT
clone size: few
V gene: TRBV6-5
J gene: TRBJ2-3
D gene: .

CDR3 protein: CATTTRTGEYEQFF
CDR3 DNA: TGTGCCACAACGACCAGGACAGGGGAATATGAGCAGTTCTTC
clone size: .
V gene: TRBV10-3
J gene: TRBJ2-1
D gene: TRBD1

CDR3 protein: CNAPDGAKNIQYF
CDR3 DNA: TGCAATGCTCCCGATGGGGCCAAAAACATTCAGTACTTC
clone size: .
V gene: TRBV20-1
J gene: TRBJ2-4
D gene: .

CDR3 protein: CASSPETTSGEETQYF
CDR3 DNA: TGTGCCAGCAGCCCTGAAACGACTAGCGGGGAAGAGACCCAGTACTTC
clone size: many
V gene: TRBV12-3/TRBV12-4
J gene: TRBJ2-5
D gene: TRBD2

CDR3 protein: CASGVGEDTQYF
CDR3 DNA: TGTGCCAGCGGTGTGGGGGAAGATACGCAGTATTTT
clone size: .
V gene: TRBV2
J gene: TRBJ2-3
D gene: .

CDR3 protein: CASSQPDSTDTQYF
CDR3 DNA: TGTGCCAGCAGCCAACCAGACAGCACAGATACGCAGTATTTT
clone size: .
V gene: TRBV4-2
J gene: TRBJ2-3
D gene: .

CDR3 protein: CASSLRASGLQETQYF
CDR3 DNA: TGTGCCAGCAGCTTGCGGGCTAGCGGATTGCAAGAGACCCAGTACTTC
clone size: .
V gene: TRBV5-6
J gene: TRBJ2-5
D gene: TRBD2

CDR3 protein: CASSLGDRGPYEQYF
CDR3 DNA: TGTGCCAGCAGCTTAGGGGACAGGGGCCCCTACGAGCAGTACTTC
clone size: many
V gene: TRBV5-6
J gene: TRBJ2-7
D gene: TRBD1

CDR3 protein: CSATPVDRSSNQPQHF
CDR3 DNA: TGCAGTGCCACCCCAGTGGACAGGTCTAGCAATCAGCCCCAGCATTTT
clone size: few
V gene: TRBV20-1
J gene: TRBJ1-5
D gene: TRBD1

CDR3 protein: CSAWGGRQETQYF
CDR3 DNA: TGCAGTGCTTGGGGGGGGAGGCAAGAGACCCAGTACTTC
clone size: few
V gene: TRBV20-1
J gene: TRBJ2-5
D gene: TRBD2

CDR3 protein: CSATGGASTDTQYF
CDR3 DNA: TGCAGTGCTACAGGAGGGGCTAGCACAGATACGCAGTATTTT
clone size: few
V gene: TRBV20-1
J gene: TRBJ2-3
D gene: .

CDR3 protein: CAGSSTNRGLYEQYF
CDR3 DNA: TGTGCCGGCAGTTCTACGAACAGGGGGCTCTACGAGCAGTACTTC
clone size: .
V gene: TRBV6-6
J gene: TRBJ2-7
D gene: TRBD1

CDR3 protein: CASTKWSGELFF
CDR3 DNA: TGTGCCAGCACCAAGTGGTCCGGGGAGCTGTTTTTT
clone size: .
V gene: TRBV12-3/TRBV12-4
J gene: TRBJ2-2
D gene: .

CDR3 protein: CASRPQGGIVTDTQYF
CDR3 DNA: TGTGCCAGCAGACCCCAGGGGGGCATCGTTACAGATACGCAGTATTTT
clone size: .
V gene: TRBV27
J gene: TRBJ2-3
D gene: .

CDR3 protein: CACHSGAENGYTF
CDR3 DNA: TGTGCCTGCCACAGTGGGGCGGAGAATGGCTACACCTTC
clone size: .
V gene: TRBV19
J gene: TRBJ1-2
D gene: .

CDR3 protein: CASSEAGAEGYTF
CDR3 DNA: TGTGCCAGCAGTGAAGCAGGGGCCGAGGGCTACACCTTC
clone size: .
V gene: TRBV6-1
J gene: TRBJ1-2
D gene: .

CDR3 protein: CSASPRPGARGSTNYGYTF
CDR3 DNA: TGCAGTGCTAGCCCCCGCCCCGGGGCGCGGGGCTCCACTAACTATGGCTACACCTTC
clone size: once
V gene: TRBV20-1
J gene: TRBJ1-2
D gene: .

CDR3 protein: CSAADEGDGGNTIYF
CDR3 DNA: TGCAGTGCTGCAGACGAAGGGGACGGTGGAAACACCATATATTTT
clone size: .
V gene: TRBV20-1
J gene: TRBJ1-3
D gene: .

CDR3 protein: CASSLAGSSDTQYF
CDR3 DNA: TGTGCCAGCAGCCTAGCGGGGAGCTCAGATACGCAGTATTTT
clone size: .
V gene: TRBV5-4
J gene: TRBJ2-3
D gene: TRBD2

CDR3 protein: CSVADRGNEKLFF
CDR3 DNA: TGCAGCGTTGCGGACAGGGGAAATGAAAAACTGTTTTTT
clone size: few
V gene: TRBV29-1
J gene: TRBJ1-4
D gene: TRBD1

CDR3 protein: CAIRDSWENQETQYF
CDR3 DNA: TGTGCCATCAGAGATAGCTGGGAGAACCAAGAGACCCAGTACTTC
clone size: many
V gene: TRBV10-3
J gene: TRBJ2-5
D gene: .

CDR3 protein: CASSAGPKNIQYF
CDR3 DNA: TGTGCCAGCAGTGCCGGGCCCAAAAACATTCAGTACTTC
clone size: .
V gene: TRBV2
J gene: TRBJ2-4
D gene: .